The source of this T cell receptor (beta chain) is a study of blood T cell repertoires in COVID-19. Study-level background: The United States, Italy and Spain were the sources of the acute and convalescent COVID-19 samples. The cDNA or gDNA used as material had been derived from T cells, B-cell-depleted T cells, or PBMCs.

The CDR3 is 13 amino acids. Germline V lookup: CDR1 WSHSY, CDR2 SAAADI. The V end lost 0 bases, the J end lost 4 bases, and 6 bases lay between the germline ends. Seattle patients were enrolled during active infection and followed longitudinally. Authors' processing steps: Quantification of nucleated cells was approximated via reference gene primer amplification. TCRdb keeps only in-frame clones here, not all; method: immunoSEQ multiplex PCR. That table furnishes V, J and clone size, whereas the DNA furnished D and trimming. The data show 300,000 to 400,000 clones, more than 70% seen once. Sequencing used peripheral blood. The receptor comes from an older woman with COVID-19, enrolled during active disease. The rearrangement links TRBV10-2 to TRBJ1-2; no clear D. The CDR3 sequence is CASSESIGYGYTF. DNA for the CDR3: TGCGCCAGCAGTGAGTCGATCGGCTATGGCTACACCTTC.